The 19 T cell receptor beta chains below were found in one sample sequenced in a study of glioma-infiltrating T cells (dated by TCRdb to 2016 to 2017). Instrument on record: Illumina MiSeq. The iRepertoire nested amplicon-rescue multiplex PCR (arm-PCR) platform was used to amplify TCR alpha and beta CDR3 regions from RNA. The public reads were run again by TCRdb, first through fastp at Q25 and then through MiXCR, and only productive beta chains were kept. Entries are consolidated by CDR3 protein sequence, retaining the most common genes and DNA. The sample table lists about 190,000 distinct CDR3 sequences, over 25% of them with a count of one. In total, the top ten clones hold just over 20% of the sample. Sequenced sample: glioma tissue, nonneoplastic brain tissue, or PBMCs (not recorded which). These receptors were obtained from a human donor with low-grade glioma or glioblastoma, undergoing nonglioma brain surgery, or in good health (not recorded which).

This clonotype was seen many times. The chain has TRBV24-1 and TRBJ2-5, with TRBD2 identical over 7 bases. J was trimmed by 2 bases and V by 2 bases; bases with no gene match: 4. CDR3 length equals 15 residues. Germline lookup yields CDR1 KGHDR and CDR2 SFDVKD. Here the CDR3 DNA reads TGTGCCACCAGTGATTCACGGCGGGAGCAAGAGACCCAGTACTTC. Amino acid sequence: CATSDSRREQETQYF.

This clonotype was recorded at least ten times. This sequence joins TRBV4-1 and TRBJ1-5; TRBD1 might be the D (5 bases). The CDR3 consists of 13 residues. The V gene's germline CDR1 is MGHRA and CDR2 YSYEKL. V lost 4 bases and J 8 bases, leaving 12 bases between the germline ends. CDR3 DNA: TGCGCCAGCAGCCGGGACCCGGGGGAGCCCCAGCATTTT. This sequence encodes CASSRDPGEPQHF.

This clonotype was picked up a small number of times. CDR3 nucleotides: TGCGCCAGCAGCTCCCAGGGACAGGGGGAGGAAAAACTGTTTTTT. Translating it yields CASSSQGQGEEKLFF. The chain joins TRBV5-1 to TRBJ1-4; TRBD1 aligns across 11 bases. There are 15 residues in the CDR3. The J segment lost 8 bases and the V segment lost 3 bases, leaving 6 bases of the junction unmatched. Germline CDR1 is SGHRS and CDR2 is YFSETQ.

Concerning this clonotype itself: A read error may be the cause here, since a much bigger clone is one base away. The CDR3 ends on some other residue instead of the conserved phenylalanine or tryptophan, so this is likely a read error. The CDR3 DNA is TGTGCCACCTTGGGGAATGAGCAGTTCTTA. It yields the protein CATLGNEQFL. This rearrangement joins TRBV2 to TRBJ2-1; D not certain. The germline V and J ends were trimmed by 10 bases and 7 bases, with 8 bases remaining between them. The germline gives CDR1 SNHLY, CDR2 FYNNEI. The length of the CDR3 is 10 residues.

This clonotype was counted ten times or more. The CDR3 DNA reads TGCAGTGCTAGAGATCCTCTGGACAGTAAGAACACTGAAGCTTTCTTT. This translates into CSARDPLDSKNTEAFF. The chain employs TRBV20-1 and TRBJ1-1, with a tentative D call TRBD1 (6 bases). Germline V gene lookup returns CDR1 DFQATT and CDR2 SNEGSKA (reference sequence). Trimming pared 0 bases from V and 1 base from J, leaving 15 bases between. The CDR3 is 16 residues long.

This clonotype occurred a few times. A much larger clone lies a single base off, so this may be a read error. This rearrangement joins TRBV6-2 or TRBV6-3 to TRBJ2-7; D gene unclear. CDR1 MNHEY and CDR2 SVGEGT come from the germline V gene. The length of the CDR3 is 15 residues. DNA of the CDR3: TGTGCCAGCAGTTACTCGAGCCCTCTCACCTACGCGCAGTACTTC. Translating gives CASSYSSPLTYAQYF.

This clonotype was seen many times. The chain links TRBV6-1 to TRBJ2-6, with 12 bases aligning to TRBD1. Germline CDR1 reads MNHNS; CDR2 reads SASEGT. Trimming cost V 11 bases and J 0 bases; bases outside gene matches: 5. The CDR3 contains 16 residues. Here the CDR3 DNA reads TGTGCCGTGGGGGACAGGGGGCTCTCTGGGGCCAACGTCCTGACTTTC. Protein product: CAVGDRGLSGANVLTF.

The chain uses TRBV13 and TRBJ2-7, with 8 bases fitting TRBD2. The J segment lost 4 bases and the V segment lost 4 bases, leaving 9 bases of the junction unmatched. This CDR3 is 15 amino acids long. Germline CDR1 PRHDT, CDR2 FYEKMQ (reference sequence). CDR3 sequence reads: CASSSNLVAGYEQYF. CDR3 in DNA: TGTGCCAGCAGCTCCAATCTTGTAGCGGGGTACGAGCAGTACTTC.

The gene calls are TRBV24-1 and TRBJ2-6; D unclear. From germline, CDR1 is KGHDR and CDR2 SFDVKD. The length of the CDR3 is 17 residues. V lost 1 base and J 2 bases, leaving 11 bases between the germline ends. CDR3 protein: CATSDLIQPPGANVLTF. In DNA, the CDR3 is TGTGCCACCAGTGATTTAATACAACCACCTGGGGCCAACGTCCTGACTTTC.

In its sample, this clonotype was seen many times. The chain has TRBV27 and TRBJ1-5; D remains unclear. Deletions cut 3 bases from V and 7 bases from J, with 7 bases between. There are 12 residues in the CDR3. Germline loops: CDR1 MNHEY, CDR2 SMNVEV (reference sequence). The CDR3 protein is CASSFIDQPQHF. The CDR3 coding sequence is TGTGCCAGCAGTTTCATCGACCAGCCCCAGCATTTT.

This CDR3 is CASSAPGTSVRFGQYF. CDR3 sequence (DNA): TGTGCCAGCAGTGCCCCCGGGACTAGCGTGAGGTTCGGGCAGTACTTC. This chain connects TRBV27 to TRBJ2-7; TRBD2 matches 10 bases. Trimming took 5 bases from V and 9 from J; bases not matched to a gene: 16. There are 16 residues in the CDR3. Germline CDR1 and CDR2: MNHEY and SMNVEV (reference sequence).

Comment on this clonotype: An end of the junction does not agree with germline; a read error may underlie this. V is TRBV6-9 and J is TRBJ1-5, with D unclear. The CDR3 spans 14 residues. From germline, CDR1 is MNHGY and CDR2 SVAAGI. The CDR3 DNA reads as TGTTCCAGCATTTCTCGTTCTAGCAATCAGCCCCAGCCTTTT. This translates into CSSISRSSNQPQPF.

In this sample, this clonotype turned up many times. The chain combines TRBV6-1 with TRBJ1-4, with 7 positions matching TRBD1. Germline CDR1 MNHNS, CDR2 SASEGT. With 7 bases clipped from V and 0 bases from J, the junction kept 8 bases outside the gene matches. The CDR3 length is 16 residues. The CDR3 bases are TGTGCCAGCAAATCGCAGGGGGGTGCAACTAATGAAAAACTGTTTTTT. Translation gives CASKSQGGATNEKLFF.

There are many counts of this clonotype. The chain has TRBV7-3 and TRBJ2-7, with D maybe TRBD1 (7 bases). Trimming shortened V by 5 bases and J by 6 bases, and 11 bases separated the two germline ends. This CDR3 comprises 12 residues. Germline-derived CDR1 and CDR2 are SGHTA and FQGTGA. CDR3 region: CASSEQGGEQYF. CDR3 DNA sequence: TGTGCCAGCAGCGAGCAGGGGGGCGAGCAGTACTTC.

This clonotype was observed at least ten times. V is TRBV7-2 and J is TRBJ2-5; 13 nucleotides agree with TRBD2. The CDR3 length is 15 residues. CDR1 and CDR2 (germline): SGHTA, FQGNSA. The V segment lost 5 bases and the J segment 5 bases; nucleotides outside the gene matches: 5. The CDR3 reads CASSQSTSGRETQYF. The CDR3 bases are TGTGCCAGCAGCCAATCGACTAGCGGGAGGGAGACCCAGTACTTC.

Remarks on this clonotype: A much larger clone lies one base from this, so it may be a read error. The chain recombines TRBV29-1 with TRBJ1-1; D is uncertain. The CDR3 runs to 12 residues. The germline gives CDR1 SQVTM, CDR2 ANQGSEA. With 8 bases removed from V and 2 bases from J, the gap between germline ends came to 12 bases. The CDR3 sequence: CSSDMGNTEAFF. CDR3 coding DNA: TGCAGCTCCGACATGGGCAACACTGAAGCTTTCTTT.

Notes on this clonotype: A read error may explain this, as a much larger clone is one base away. The chain combines TRBV4-1 with TRBJ2-3; TRBD2 might be the D (5 bases). The CDR3 spans 15 residues. Germline V gene sequence: CDR1 MGHRA, CDR2 YSYEKL. This CDR3 reads CASSQVAEGADRQYF. The CDR3, as DNA: TGCGCCAGCAGCCAAGTGGCCGAGGGCGCAGATAGGCAGTATTTT.

The sample holds many counts of this clonotype. V usage is TRBV6-2 or TRBV6-3 and J usage is TRBJ2-7; the D gene is possibly TRBD1 (6 bases). The ends were cut back, 6 bases at V and 2 bases at J, with 8 bases in the middle. From germline, CDR1 is MNHEY and CDR2 SVGEGT. The length of the CDR3 is 12 residues. In nucleotides, the CDR3 is TGTGCCAGCAGGGACAGAGCCTACGAGCAGTACTTC. It encodes CASRDRAYEQYF.

A remark on this clonotype: This may come from a read error, since a much larger clone is one base off. The chain is built from TRBV19 and TRBJ1-1; D is possibly TRBD1 (5 bases). Germline CDR1 reads LNHDA; CDR2 reads SQIVND (reference sequence). The CDR3 is made up of 13 amino acids. Trimming left V 7 bases short and J 4 bases short, with 13 bases between. CDR3 in amino acids: CASIPPRVTEAFF. CDR3 nucleotide sequence: TGTGCCAGTATCCCCCCCAGGGTCACTGAAGCTTTCTTT.